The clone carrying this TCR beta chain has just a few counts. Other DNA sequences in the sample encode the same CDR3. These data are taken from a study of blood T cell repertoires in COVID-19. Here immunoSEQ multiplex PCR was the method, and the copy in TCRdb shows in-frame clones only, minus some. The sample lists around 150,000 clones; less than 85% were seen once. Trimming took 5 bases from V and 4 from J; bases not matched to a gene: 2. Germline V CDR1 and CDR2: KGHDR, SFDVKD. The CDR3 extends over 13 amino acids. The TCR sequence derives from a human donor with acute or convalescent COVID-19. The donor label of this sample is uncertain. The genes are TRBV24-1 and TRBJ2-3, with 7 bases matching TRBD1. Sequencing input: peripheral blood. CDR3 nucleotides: TGTGCCACCAGTGCCCAGGGGGCAGATACGCAGTATTTT. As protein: CATSAQGADTQYF.